Below, 23 T cell receptor beta chains from the same sample are listed, as sequenced in a study of cytomegalovirus exposure and HLA in healthy donors. The PCR was carried out with 60 Vbeta primers and 13 Jbeta primers. Here immunoSEQ multiplex PCR was the method, and the copy in TCRdb shows in-frame clones only, minus some. Altogether about 190,000 clones are present, about 83% being singletons, with the ten largest covering approximately 1.7%. The specimen was PBMCs. Source of these receptors: a man between 40 and 49 years old in good health and CMV-seropositive.

The rearrangement joins TRBV11-2 to TRBJ1-5; the D gene is possibly TRBD1 (5 bases). CDR1 and CDR2 from the germline V gene are SGHAT and FQNNGV. The CDR3 is 15 residues long. Trimming removed 0 bases from V and 7 bases from J, with 13 bases in between. The CDR3 loop reads CASSLDMGGGQPQHF. CDR3 bases: TGTGCCAGCAGCTTAGATATGGGGGGAGGCCAGCCCCAGCATTTT.

J is TRBJ1-6 and V is TRBV5-1; 9 bases agree with TRBD1. V was pared by 4 bases and J by 9 bases, with 5 bases of the junction left unmatched. Germline-derived CDR1 and CDR2 are SGHRS and YFSETQ. This CDR3 is built from 14 residues. The CDR3 loop is CASSPGQGSSPLHF. DNA for the CDR3: TGCGCCAGCAGCCCGGGACAGGGTAGTTCACCCCTCCACTTT.

The chain couples TRBV7-3 to TRBJ2-5; TRBD1 matches at 7 bases. From germline, CDR1 is SGHTA and CDR2 FQGTGA. The CDR3 is 15 residues long. V gave up 1 base and J gave up 4 bases; unmatched junction bases: 6. CDR3: CASSLNTGVTETQYF. In nucleotides, the CDR3 is TGTGCCAGCAGCTTAAACACAGGGGTTACAGAGACCCAGTACTTC. The variable domain in full, with the rest retrieved from reference TRBV7-3 and TRBJ2-5, is GAGVSQTPSNKVTEKGKYVELRCDPISGHTALYWYRQSLGQGPEFLIYFQGTGAADDSGLPNDRFFAVRPEGSVSTLKIQRTERGDSAVYLCASSLNTGVTETQYFGPGTRLLVL.

The chain is built from TRBV11-2 and TRBJ2-1, with 10 bases aligning to TRBD2. Germline lookup yields CDR1 SGHAT and CDR2 FQNNGV. V shed 4 bases and J 9 bases; nucleotides not matched to a gene: 9. The length of the CDR3 is 15 residues. In DNA form, the CDR3 reads TGTGCCAGCAGCTGGCCTAGCGGGAGTTCGGGTGAGCAGTTCTTC. Its protein is CASSWPSGSSGEQFF.

V usage is TRBV7-2 and J usage is TRBJ1-1; D might be TRBD1 (5 bases). This CDR3 has 14 residues. Trimming removed 0 bases at V and 7 bases at J, with 12 bases between. Germline values: CDR1 SGHTA, CDR2 FQGNSA. This CDR3 is CASSLAAGRFEAFF. The DNA for the CDR3 is TGTGCCAGCAGCTTAGCGGCGGGGCGTTTTGAAGCTTTCTTT. The full variable domain, with the rest looked up from reference TRBV7-2 and TRBJ1-1, is GAGVSQSPSNKVTEKGKDVELRCDPISGHTALYWYRQSLGQGLEFLIYFQGNSAPDKSGLPSDRFSAERTGGSVSTLTIQRTQQEDSAVYLCASSLAAGRFEAFFGQGTRLTVV.

This clone was seen a few times. This chain links TRBV30 with TRBJ2-5; 14 nucleotides align to TRBD2. CDR1 and CDR2 from the germline V gene are GTSNPN and SVGIG (reference sequence). J lost 4 bases, V lost 3 bases, and 7 bases had no gene match. The CDR3 length is 16 residues. In nucleotides, the CDR3 is TGTGCCTGGAGGGGCCCGGGACTAGCGGGAGCAGAGACCCAGTACTTC. Its translation: CAWRGPGLAGAETQYF.

J is TRBJ1-5 and V is TRBV19; TRBD1 might be the D (5 bases). This CDR3 is 15 amino acids long. With 6 bases removed from V and 0 bases from J, the gap between germline ends came to 12 bases. Germline CDR1 is LNHDA and CDR2 is SQIVND (reference sequence). The CDR3 sequence is CASRKDINSNQPQHF. CDR3 DNA sequence: TGTGCCAGTAGGAAGGACATAAATAGCAATCAGCCCCAGCATTTT.

DNA for the CDR3: TGTGCCGTAACCGACAGTGGATATGGCTACACCTTC. Residues: CAVTDSGYGYTF. This chain joins TRBV19 and TRBJ1-2; TRBD1 might be the D (5 bases). The germline V gene encodes CDR1 LNHDA and CDR2 SQIVND (reference sequence). The V end lost 11 bases, the J end lost 5 bases, and 15 bases lay between the germline ends. This CDR3 comprises 12 residues.

The chain uses TRBV28 and TRBJ2-1; D may be TRBD2 (6 bases). Trimming left V 7 bases short and J 4 bases short, with 11 bases between. The CDR3 contains 13 residues. The germline CDR1 and CDR2 sequences are MDHEN and SYDVKM. The CDR3: CASNSGTYNEQFF. For the CDR3, the DNA is TGTGCCAGCAATTCAGGGACTTACAATGAGCAGTTCTTC. The variable domain in full, with the rest retrieved from reference TRBV28 and TRBJ2-1, is DVKVTQSSRYLVKRTGEKVFLECVQDMDHENMFWYRQDPGLGLRLIYFSYDVKMKEKGDIPEGYSVSREKKERFSLILESASTNQTSMYLCASNSGTYNEQFFGPGTRLTVL.

Only a few counts were recorded for this clone. The chain uses TRBV29-1 and TRBJ2-2, with TRBD2 matching 11 bases. Germline trimming cut 5 bases from V and 4 bases from J; bases unmatched to any gene: 3. The CDR3 is made up of 14 amino acids. The germline V gene has CDR1 SQVTM and CDR2 ANQGSEA. The CDR3 spells CSVKLAGATGELFF. Here the CDR3 DNA reads TGCAGCGTTAAACTAGCGGGAGCCACCGGGGAGCTGTTTTTT.

The genes are TRBV4-1 and TRBJ2-3, with 14 bases matching TRBD2. The V and J ends lost 1 base and 2 bases, in that order; junction bases with no gene match: 5. Germline loops: CDR1 MGHRA, CDR2 YSYEKL. This CDR3 region has 18 residues. CDR3 in amino acids: CASSQGPGLAGATDTQYF. Written as DNA, the CDR3 is TGCGCCAGCAGCCAAGGACCGGGACTAGCGGGAGCCACAGATACGCAGTATTTT.

The chain employs TRBV30 and TRBJ1-6; D perhaps matches TRBD1 (5 bases). V lost 5 bases and J lost 8, with 16 bases in between. CDR1 and CDR2 (germline): GTSNPN, SVGIG (reference sequence). This CDR3 comprises 14 residues. As DNA, the CDR3 is TGTGCCTGGCGAGTGGGAACAGGTTATTCACCCCTCCACTTT. Its protein is CAWRVGTGYSPLHF.

This chain uses TRBV9 with TRBJ2-1, with D possibly TRBD2 on 5 matching bases. Germline V lookup: CDR1 SGDLS, CDR2 YYNGEE. CDR3 length: 14 residues. Trimming shortened V by 1 base and J by 7 bases, and 12 bases separated the two germline ends. The CDR3, as DNA: TGTGCCAGCAGCGTAAACAGTCCGGGGAATGAGCAGTTCTTC. This translates into CASSVNSPGNEQFF. The full variable domain, completed using reference TRBV9 and TRBJ2-1, is DSGVTQTPKHLITATGQRVTLRCSPRSGDLSVYWYQQSLDQGLQFLIQYYNGEERAKGNILERFSAQQFPDLHSELNLSSLELGDSALYFCASSVNSPGNEQFFGPGTRLTVL.

This clone appeared a single time. The chain uses TRBV9 and TRBJ2-1, with TRBD2 matching over 7 bases. Germline loops: CDR1 SGDLS, CDR2 YYNGEE. This CDR3 is 16 amino acids long. V gave up 3 bases and J gave up 5 bases; unmatched junction bases: 11. The CDR3 nucleotides read TGTGCCAGCAGCGACCGGGACTACCGACCGAACAATGAGCAGTTCTTC. Translated, it gives CASSDRDYRPNNEQFF.

The chain combines TRBV4-1 with TRBJ1-2; possibly TRBD1 for D (5 bases). The germline CDR1 and CDR2 sequences are MGHRA and YSYEKL. Trimming cost V 6 bases and J 0 bases, with 11 bases left between them. The CDR3 has 14 amino acids. DNA of the CDR3: TGCGCCAGCAGTGAAGACAGCTCTAACTATGGCTACACCTTC. Its protein product is CASSEDSSNYGYTF.

The chain combines TRBV29-1 with TRBJ2-2, with 8 nucleotides matching TRBD2. CDR1 SQVTM and CDR2 ANQGSEA come from the germline V gene. This CDR3 spans 15 amino acids. The V gene end was trimmed by 4 bases and the J gene end by 4 bases; junction bases not matched to a gene: 8. CDR3 nucleotide sequence: TGCAGCGTTGCCCAGGTCGGGGGGGGCACCGGGGAGCTGTTTTTT. As protein: CSVAQVGGGTGELFF.

This clone has a handful of counts. This chain connects TRBV29-1 to TRBJ2-3; 9 bases are a match to TRBD1. CDR1 and CDR2 from the germline V gene are SQVTM and ANQGSEA. Trimming cost V 3 bases and J 7 bases; bases outside gene matches: 8. The CDR3 extends over 14 amino acids. CDR3 sequence reads: CSVERGQGHNTQYF. CDR3 nucleotide sequence: TGCAGCGTTGAGAGAGGACAGGGGCACAATACGCAGTATTTT.

The chain is built from TRBV5-5 and TRBJ2-7; D call uncertain. Germline V CDR1 and CDR2: SGHKS, YYEKEE (reference sequence). This CDR3 region has 13 residues. V was shortened by 0 bases and J by 2 bases, with 6 bases between the two germline ends. The CDR3 region is CASSLDMAYEQYF. In nucleotides, the CDR3 is TGTGCCAGCAGCTTGGACATGGCCTACGAGCAGTACTTC.

This clone showed up just once. V gene TRBV2 combines with J gene TRBJ2-3, with D perhaps matching TRBD1 (6 bases). V gave up 3 bases and J gave up 4 bases, with 11 bases separating them. CDR1 is SNHLY and CDR2 is FYNNEI in the germline V gene. This CDR3 spans 14 amino acids. The CDR3 loop reads CASSDGQGSDTQYF. The CDR3 region has the DNA TGTGCCAGCAGTGACGGCCAGGGGTCAGATACGCAGTATTTT.

The chain is built from TRBV5-1 and TRBJ1-1; the D is unclear. The CDR3 runs to 14 residues. From germline, CDR1 is SGHRS and CDR2 YFSETQ. The V gene lost 1 base and the J gene lost 0 bases, with 7 bases spanning the gap. CDR3 loop: CASSLQAMNTEAFF. CDR3 nucleotides: TGCGCCAGCAGCTTGCAGGCGATGAACACTGAAGCTTTCTTT. Combining the CDR3 with reference TRBV5-1 and TRBJ1-1 gives the whole variable domain KAGVTQTPRYLIKTRGQQVTLSCSPISGHRSVSWYQQTPGQGLQFLFEYFSETQRNKGNFPGRFSGRQFSNSRSEMNVSTLELGDSALYLCASSLQAMNTEAFFGQGTRLTVV.

This clone was observed once. The chain is built from TRBV7-9 and TRBJ2-5; maybe TRBD2 (5 bases). Judging by the DNA end, TRBJ2-7 fits better; the J call may be wrong. Germline loops: CDR1 SEHNR, CDR2 FQNEAQ (reference sequence). CDR3 size: 15 residues. The chain's CDR3 is CASSSRRAPGDEQYF. Written as DNA, the CDR3 is TGTGCCAGCAGCTCAAGGCGGGCCCCCGGCGACGAGCAGTACTTC.

The chain combines TRBV6-6 with TRBJ1-2; 10 nucleotides match TRBD1. The CDR3 length is 15 residues. After removal of 5 bases from V and 4 bases from J, the junction contained 7 bases not matched to a gene. CDR1 and CDR2 from the germline V gene are MNHNY and SVGAGI (reference sequence). CDR3 in amino acids: CASSTPGTGAYGYTF. CDR3 in DNA: TGTGCCAGCAGTACCCCCGGGACAGGGGCCTATGGCTACACCTTC.

The chain joins TRBV7-8 to TRBJ2-1, with 11 bases that match TRBD2. The CDR3 has 20 amino acids. Per germline, CDR1 SGHVS and CDR2 FQNEAQ. The trim removed 3 bases at V and 7 bases at J, leaving 20 bases unmatched. The CDR3 DNA is TGTGCCAGCAGCTTTAACCCGGGACTAGCGGCACCGGAGGCTAATAATGAGCAGTTCTTC. It translates to CASSFNPGLAAPEANNEQFF.